This entry lists 9 T cell receptor beta chains sequenced from one sample in a study of blood T cells in healthy people across ages. A second PCR of 7 to 11 cycles used a sample-barcoded 5' primer and a J-beta primer mix. MiXCR, applied by TCRdb to the 5' RACE reads, yields one record per CDR3 protein. In the table there are hundreds of thousands of distinct CDR3 sequences, under 30% of which are singletons. The source material was blood. All receptors come from a woman of 80 years or more in good health.

Many counts were recorded for this clonotype. The V call is TRBV12-3 or TRBV12-4, the J call TRBJ1-2; possibly TRBD1 for D (5 bases). The V and J ends lost 6 bases and 0 bases respectively, with 17 bases between them. The CDR3 spans 16 residues. The CDR3 reads CASSPLQVAANYGYTF. CDR3 coding DNA: TGTGCCAGCAGCCCTCTACAGGTTGCAGCTAACTATGGCTACACCTTC.

Worth noting for this clonotype: This may come from a read error, since a much larger clone is one base off. The V gene is TRBV6-5, the J gene TRBJ2-1; 13 nucleotides line up with TRBD2. The assigned J gene may be wrong: the sequence end matches TRBJ2-7 better. The CDR3 consists of 15 residues. The germline gives CDR1 MNHEY, CDR2 SVGAGI. CDR3 bases: TGTGCCAGCAGACTAGCGGGGGGGTCCTACAATGAGCAGTACTTC. It encodes CASRLAGGSYNEQYF.

This clonotype was observed many times. The rearrangement uses TRBV20-1 and TRBJ1-6; the D is unclear. The germline gives CDR1 DFQATT, CDR2 SNEGSKA (reference sequence). V lost 1 base to trimming and J lost 6 bases, with 10 bases between them. This CDR3 has 14 amino acids. The CDR3 sequence is CSARGSPGNSPLHF. CDR3 nucleotides: TGCAGTGCTAGAGGGTCGCCCGGTAATTCACCCCTCCACTTT.

This clonotype was counted at least ten times. A read error is possible here, since a much larger clone lies one base away. The rearrangement joins TRBV7-9 to TRBJ1-6; maybe TRBD1 (6 bases). The CDR3 is made up of 15 amino acids. CDR1 SEHNR and CDR2 FQNEAQ come from the germline V gene (reference sequence). Here the CDR3 DNA reads TGTGCCAGCAGCCGAGTCGGGACAAGTAATTCACCCCCCCACTTT. Translation gives CASSRVGTSNSPPHF.

This clonotype has ten or more counts. The CDR3 DNA is TGTGCCAGCAGCTTAAGGACAGGGGCCAAAAACATTCAGTACTTC. This gives the protein CASSLRTGAKNIQYF. The V and J genes are TRBV7-2 and TRBJ2-4; 8 positions agree with TRBD1. Germline CDR1 and CDR2: SGHTA and FQGNSA. V lost 2 bases and J lost 1; bases outside the gene matches: 1. The CDR3 has 15 amino acids.

This clonotype was detected many times. The V and J genes are TRBV20-1 and TRBJ2-7; the match to TRBD2 covers 7 bases. V dropped 6 bases and J dropped 5; count of bases not matched to a gene: 16. The CDR3 covers 15 residues. CDR1 is DFQATT, CDR2 SNEGSKA, per germline (reference sequence). CDR3 in DNA: TGCAGTGCCTCAAACGTCGGGCGGGGGAAGAACGAGCAGTACTTC. Translating it yields CSASNVGRGKNEQYF.

The rearrangement joins TRBV27 to TRBJ2-7; D might be TRBD1 (5 bases). V was cut by 2 bases and J by 2 bases, with 13 bases left in between. The germline V gene has CDR1 MNHEY and CDR2 SMNVEV (reference sequence). This CDR3 contains 15 residues. Here the CDR3 reads CASSLKGKGTYEQYF. As DNA, the CDR3 is TGTGCCAGCAGTTTAAAGGGGAAAGGGACCTACGAGCAGTACTTC.

There are a few counts of this clonotype. This chain uses TRBV7-2 with TRBJ2-7; D may be TRBD1 (5 bases). In germline, CDR1 is SGHTA, CDR2 FQGNSA. The CDR3 covers 15 residues. Trimming removed 7 bases from V and 5 bases from J, with 21 bases in between. CDR3 coding DNA: TGTGCCAGCATCCGACGGGCAGGGCTTTGTGACGAGCAGTACTTC. This gives the protein CASIRRAGLCDEQYF. The whole variable domain, filled in from reference TRBV7-2 and TRBJ2-7, reads GAGVSQSPSNKVTEKGKDVELRCDPISGHTALYWYRQSLGQGLEFLIYFQGNSAPDKSGLPSDRFSAERTGGSVSTLTIQRTQQEDSAVYLCASIRRAGLCDEQYFGPGTRLTVT.

As concerns this clonotype: A much larger clone lies a single base off, so this may be a read error. V usage is TRBV7-2 and J usage is TRBJ2-1; 9 bases line up with TRBD1. The CDR3 consists of 17 residues. Germline V gene data show CDR1 as SGHTA and CDR2 as FQGNSA. The CDR3 here is CAGSLPSGQGSHNEQFF. The CDR3 DNA sequence: TGTGCCGGCAGCTTACCGTCCGGACAGGGGTCCCACAATGAGCAGTTCTTC. The full variable domain, rest sourced from reference TRBV7-2 and TRBJ2-1, is GAGVSQSPSNKVTEKGKDVELRCDPISGHTALYWYRQSLGQGLEFLIYFQGNSAPDKSGLPSDRFSAERTGGSVSTLTIQRTQQEDSAVYLCAGSLPSGQGSHNEQFFGPGTRLTVL.